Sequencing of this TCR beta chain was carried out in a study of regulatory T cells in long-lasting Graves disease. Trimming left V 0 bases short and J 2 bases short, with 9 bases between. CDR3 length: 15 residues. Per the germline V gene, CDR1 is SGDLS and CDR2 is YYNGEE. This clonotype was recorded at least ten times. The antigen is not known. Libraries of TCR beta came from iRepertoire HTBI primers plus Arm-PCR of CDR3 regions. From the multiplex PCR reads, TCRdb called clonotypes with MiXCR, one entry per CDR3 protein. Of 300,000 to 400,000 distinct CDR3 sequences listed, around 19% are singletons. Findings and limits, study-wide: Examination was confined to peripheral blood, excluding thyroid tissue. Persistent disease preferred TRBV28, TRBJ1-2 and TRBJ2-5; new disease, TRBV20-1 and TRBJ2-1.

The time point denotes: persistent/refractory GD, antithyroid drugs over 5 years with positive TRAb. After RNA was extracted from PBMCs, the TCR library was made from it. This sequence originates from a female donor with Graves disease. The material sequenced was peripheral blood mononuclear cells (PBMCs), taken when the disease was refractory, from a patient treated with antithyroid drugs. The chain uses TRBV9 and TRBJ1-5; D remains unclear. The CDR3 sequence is CASSVGPEGNQPQHF. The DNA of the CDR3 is TGTGCCAGCAGCGTAGGTCCTGAGGGCAATCAGCCCCAGCATTTT.